This T cell receptor beta chain appears in the sequencing data of a study of response to subunit inactivated influenza vaccine. Study-wide results and caveats: It was suggested by the authors that few new T cells are recruited by each seasonal influenza vaccination.

TCRdb analysed the RT-PCR reads with MiXCR anew, one entry per CDR3 protein. The sample lists around 490,000 distinct CDR3 sequences, under 9% seen once, with around 13% in the top ten. The CDR3 is made up of 13 amino acids. V was pared by 7 bases and J by 10 bases, with 19 bases between. Germline CDR1 reads MNHNS; CDR2 reads SASEGT. As to this clonotype: Its matching antigen is unknown.

This material consisted of PBMCs from blood, taken roughly 24 months after vaccination. The rearrangement links TRBV6-1 to TRBJ1-2, with a tentative D call TRBD1 (6 bases). The clonotype originates from a man aged 50-75 years who received an inactivated influenza vaccine. CDR3 DNA sequence: TGTGCCAGCATGCCCCCAGGGCAGGGGCCCTACACCTTC. It codes for CASMPPGQGPYTF.